This T cell receptor beta chain was found in a study of T cells in Graves' hyperthyroidism and ophthalmopathy. V gave up 3 bases and J gave up 2 bases, with 25 bases separating them. There are 19 residues in the CDR3. Germline CDR1 is DFQATT and CDR2 is SNEGSKA (reference sequence). Stable Graves' hyperthyroidism meant no ophthalmopathy progression within 18 months. Isolation of PBMCs was performed on around 9.3 ml fresh peripheral blood. Regions amplified from RNA transcripts were the TCR beta CDR3 regions. An initial round of RT-PCR targeting the TCR CDR3 relied on the HTBI primer set. TCRdb redid the calling of the multiplex PCR reads with MiXCR, one entry per CDR3 protein. This table has 550,000 to 800,000 distinct CDR3 sequences, 16% appearing once.

The V call is TRBV20-1, the J call TRBJ1-4; maybe TRBD1 (5 bases). Sequenced input: blood. This TCR came from a man aged 18 to 29 with Graves' hyperthyroidism. CDR3 region: CSASSLASGMGWTNEKLFF. For the CDR3, the DNA is TGCAGTGCTAGTAGTCTAGCGTCAGGGATGGGGTGGACTAATGAAAAACTGTTTTTT.